A single sample gave rise to the 20 T cell receptor beta chains below, sequenced in a study of T cells in Graves' hyperthyroidism and ophthalmopathy. The TCR beta CDR3 regions underwent amplification using RNA transcripts as the source. Primed by the HTBI set, a first-round RT-PCR was run on the TCR CDR3. MiXCR was run by TCRdb on the multiplex PCR reads, yielding one entry per CDR3 protein. The data show a few hundred thousand distinct CDR3 sequences, roughly 15% seen once. Sequencing input: blood. These receptors were collected from a woman aged 18-29 years with Graves' hyperthyroidism.

The sample holds many counts of this clonotype. V and J are TRBV18 and TRBJ1-1, with D possibly TRBD1 on 5 matching bases. Deletions cut 2 bases from V and 1 base from J, with 11 bases between. Looked up from germline, CDR1 is KGHSH and CDR2 is LQKENI. CDR3 length: 15 residues. In nucleotides, the CDR3 is TGTGCCAGCTCACCAGGGGCAGGGTCGAACACTGAAGCTTTCTTT. It is translated as CASSPGAGSNTEAFF.

This clonotype has ten or more counts. This chain links TRBV11-2 with TRBJ2-5; 7 bases map to TRBD1. The ends lost 5 bases at V and 8 bases at J; junction bases unmatched: 11. Germline CDR1 and CDR2: SGHAT and FQNNGV. CDR3 length equals 14 residues. CDR3 region: CASSRGQESLTQYF. The CDR3 DNA reads TGTGCCAGCAGCCGAGGACAGGAGTCCTTAACCCAGTACTTC.

Regarding this clonotype: This could be a read error, since a much larger clone is one nucleotide away. The chain carries TRBV5-4 and TRBJ2-1; D call uncertain. The J call may be in error: the DNA end matches TRBJ2-7 better. This CDR3 comprises 14 residues. Germline V gives CDR1 SGHNT, CDR2 YYREEE (reference sequence). The CDR3 here is CASSLGGPYNEQYF. DNA for the CDR3: TGTGCCAGCAGCTTGGGTGGTCCATACAATGAGCAGTACTTC.

This clonotype is a singleton in its sample. The rearrangement links TRBV27 to TRBJ2-2, with D maybe TRBD1 (5 bases). This CDR3 region has 14 residues. V was cut by 7 bases and J by 1 base, with 10 bases left in between. The germline V gene encodes CDR1 MNHEY and CDR2 SMNVEV (reference sequence). CDR3 nucleotides: TGTGCCAGCATTCCCACAGGGAACACCGGGGAGCTGTTTTTT. This gives the protein CASIPTGNTGELFF.

Ten or more counts support this clonotype. J is TRBJ2-3 and V is TRBV2; TRBD2 is a possible D gene (5 bases). The length of the CDR3 is 14 residues. The germline gives CDR1 SNHLY, CDR2 FYNNEI. V shed 8 bases and J shed 2 bases, with 14 bases lying between them. For the CDR3, the DNA is TGTGCCAGCGCCCTGAGAGGGATCACAGATACGCAGTATTTT. It yields the protein CASALRGITDTQYF.

This clonotype was picked up many times. The chain has TRBV10-3 and TRBJ1-1; no firm D call. This CDR3 spans 11 amino acids. Germline V gene sequence: CDR1 ENHRY, CDR2 SYGVKD. Trimming took off 6 bases at V and 3 bases at J, with 5 bases between the two ends. The chain's CDR3 is CAISEDTEAFF. In DNA form, the CDR3 reads TGTGCCATCAGCGAAGACACTGAAGCTTTCTTT.

V gene TRBV6-4 combines with J gene TRBJ2-1; the match to TRBD2 covers 11 bases. J gave up 7 bases and V 4 bases, and 6 bases lay outside the gene matches. Per germline, CDR1 MRHNA and CDR2 SNTAGT. The CDR3 length is 15 residues. The chain's CDR3 is CASSVTSGKVNEQFF. CDR3 bases: TGTGCCAGCAGTGTGACTAGCGGGAAGGTAAATGAGCAGTTCTTC.

In its sample, this clonotype was seen a few times. The chain carries TRBV10-2 and TRBJ2-2; no clear D. In germline, CDR1 is WSHSY, CDR2 SAAADI. V lost 7 bases, J lost 5 bases, and 8 bases lay in between. This CDR3 comprises 12 residues. Here the CDR3 DNA reads TGCGCCAGCACAGATAAAACCGGGGAGCTGTTTTTT. It encodes CASTDKTGELFF.

V and J are TRBV5-1 and TRBJ2-7; TRBD2 aligns across 9 bases. This CDR3 contains 13 residues. The junction had 9 bases not matched to a gene; V was cut back by 2 bases and J by 12 bases. The V gene's germline CDR1 is SGHRS and CDR2 YFSETQ. CDR3 residues: CASSFSGLAMRYF. In DNA form, the CDR3 reads TGCGCCAGCAGCTTTTCGGGACTAGCAATGCGGTACTTC.

This clonotype was counted at least ten times. V gene TRBV30 combines with J gene TRBJ2-1; D gene ambiguous. The CDR3 totals 11 residues. V lost 1 base, J lost 12 bases, and 10 bases lay in between. Germline V gene data show CDR1 as GTSNPN and CDR2 as SVGIG (reference sequence). The CDR3 sequence: CAWSEGFRQFF. CDR3 nucleotides: TGTGCCTGGAGTGAGGGATTCCGGCAGTTCTTC. Full variable domain (outside the CDR3, taken from reference TRBV30 and TRBJ2-1): SQTIHQWPATLVQPVGSPLSLECTVEGTSNPNLYWYRQAAGRGLQLLFYSVGIGQISSEVPQNLSASRPQDRQFILSSKKLLLSDSGFYLCAWSEGFRQFFGPGTRLTVL.

V usage is TRBV28 and J usage is TRBJ2-7, with TRBD2 matching over 8 bases. The CDR3 has 14 amino acids. Germline values: CDR1 MDHEN, CDR2 SYDVKM. After removal of 6 bases from V and 7 bases from J, the junction contained 11 bases not matched to a gene. The CDR3 nucleotides are TGTGCCAGCAGCCTGGGACTAGGGCCAATGGAGCAGTACTTC. It is translated as CASSLGLGPMEQYF.

This clonotype has a count of ten or more. The V gene is TRBV12-3 or TRBV12-4, the J gene TRBJ2-1, with a weak D call TRBD2 (5 bases). Trimming took 1 base from V and 9 from J, leaving 16 bases between them. This CDR3 has 15 residues. CDR3 protein: CASSLGLLQRGEQFF. In nucleotides, the CDR3 is TGTGCCAGCAGTTTAGGACTGCTACAACGGGGTGAGCAGTTCTTC.

This clonotype was observed many times. The chain employs TRBV7-9 and TRBJ1-1; D not certain. Trimming took 5 bases from V and 0 from J, leaving 10 bases between them. Germline lookup yields CDR1 SEHNR and CDR2 FQNEAQ (reference sequence). This CDR3 has 14 residues. The CDR3 region has the DNA TGTGCCAGCAGCCACCGGATTGTGAACACTGAAGCTTTCTTT. Encoded protein: CASSHRIVNTEAFF.

This clonotype occurred many times. The chain has TRBV5-1 and TRBJ1-1; no clear D gene. Germline V gene sequence: CDR1 SGHRS, CDR2 YFSETQ. Trimming took off 1 base at V and 1 base at J, with 8 bases between the two ends. The length of the CDR3 is 14 residues. The CDR3 loop reads CASSLNTANTEAFF. As DNA, the CDR3 is TGCGCCAGCAGCTTGAACACCGCGAACACTGAAGCTTTCTTT.

In this sample, this clonotype turned up many times. The chain combines TRBV3-1 with TRBJ2-1; 10 bases map to TRBD2. CDR3 length equals 19 residues. Unmatched junction bases numbered 11, after V lost 3 bases and J lost 0 bases. The germline CDR1 and CDR2 sequences are LGHDT and YNNKEL (reference sequence). The CDR3 spells CASSHFLAGVLSSYNEQFF. In nucleotides, the CDR3 is TGTGCCAGCAGCCATTTCCTAGCGGGAGTGTTGAGCTCCTACAATGAGCAGTTCTTC.

In this sample, this clonotype turned up a few times. The chain couples TRBV6-1 to TRBJ2-5, with 9 positions matching TRBD2. This CDR3 has 15 residues. Germline CDR1 and CDR2: MNHNS and SASEGT. V was pared by 6 bases and J by 2 bases, with 7 bases of the junction left unmatched. As DNA, the CDR3 is TGTGCCAGCAGAATAGCGGGAGCGAGGCAAGAGACCCAGTACTTC. Protein: CASRIAGARQETQYF.

This clonotype has a handful of counts. V usage is TRBV4-1 and J usage is TRBJ2-1; 9 bases are a match to TRBD2. CDR3 length equals 15 residues. The trim removed 1 base at V and 5 bases at J, leaving 3 bases unmatched. The germline gives CDR1 MGHRA, CDR2 YSYEKL. The CDR3 nucleotides are TGCGCCAGCAGCCAAGGGGTAGCGGGAGACAATGAGCAGTTCTTC. This gives the protein CASSQGVAGDNEQFF.

This clonotype was seen at least ten times. This chain uses TRBV9 with TRBJ2-3, with a tentative D call TRBD2 (5 bases). V gave up 3 bases and J gave up 2 bases, with 10 bases separating them. Germline V gene lookup returns CDR1 SGDLS and CDR2 YYNGEE. The CDR3 is made up of 14 amino acids. CDR3 nucleotide sequence: TGTGCCAGCAGCGCAGGACTGAACACAGATACGCAGTATTTT. Its protein is CASSAGLNTDTQYF.

This clonotype was seen more than once but under ten times. The gene calls are TRBV18 and TRBJ1-4, with D possibly matching TRBD1 (6 bases). Germline V CDR1 and CDR2: KGHSH, LQKENI. Trimming cost V 3 bases and J 2 bases, with 10 bases left between them. The CDR3 length is 15 residues. The CDR3 reads CASSPRGPTNEKLFF. The CDR3 DNA is TGTGCCAGCTCACCCAGGGGACCGACTAATGAAAAACTGTTTTTT.

This clonotype has a count of ten or more. This rearrangement joins TRBV6-1 to TRBJ2-3; TRBD1 might be the D (6 bases). The CDR3 is 14 residues long. Trimming cost V 1 base and J 2 bases, with 7 bases left between them. Germline assignment: CDR1 MNHNS and CDR2 SASEGT. The CDR3, as DNA: TGTGCCAGCAGTGAAGTGGGGGCCACAGATACGCAGTATTTT. Protein: CASSEVGATDTQYF.